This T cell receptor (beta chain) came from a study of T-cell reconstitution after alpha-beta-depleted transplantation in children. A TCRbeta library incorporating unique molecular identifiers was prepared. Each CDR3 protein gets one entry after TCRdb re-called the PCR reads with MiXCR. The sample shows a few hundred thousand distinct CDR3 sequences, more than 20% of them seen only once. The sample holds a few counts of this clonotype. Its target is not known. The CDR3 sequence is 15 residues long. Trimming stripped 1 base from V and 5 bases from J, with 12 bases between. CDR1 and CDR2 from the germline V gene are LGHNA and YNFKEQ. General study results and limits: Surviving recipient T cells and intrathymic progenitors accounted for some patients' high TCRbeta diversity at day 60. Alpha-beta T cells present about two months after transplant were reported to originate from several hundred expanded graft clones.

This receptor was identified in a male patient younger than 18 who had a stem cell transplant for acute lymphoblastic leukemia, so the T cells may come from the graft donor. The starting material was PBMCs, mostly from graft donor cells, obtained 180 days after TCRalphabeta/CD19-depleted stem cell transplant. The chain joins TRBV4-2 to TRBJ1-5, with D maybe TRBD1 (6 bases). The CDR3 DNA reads TGTGCCAGCAGCCAAGTAACAGGGAACCATCAGCCCCAGCATTTT. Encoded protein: CASSQVTGNHQPQHF.